This T cell receptor (beta chain) was retrieved from a study of regulatory T cells in long-lasting Graves disease. The study's findings and limits: Persistent disease was characterized by preferential usage of TRBV28, TRBJ1-2 and TRBJ2-5.

J lost 0 bases, V lost 4 bases, and 12 bases had no gene match. The CDR3 totals 16 residues. Germline lookup yields CDR1 SQVTM and CDR2 ANQGSEA. With iRepertoire HTBI primers and Arm-PCR of CDR3 regions, TCR beta libraries were built. Each CDR3 protein gets one entry after TCRdb re-called the multiplex PCR reads with MiXCR. The sample carries 380,000 or so distinct CDR3 sequences, around 15% recorded once. Concerning this clonotype itself: Its antigen is unidentified.

Time point meaning: newly diagnosed GD, antithyroid drugs for less than 3 months. Isolated PBMC RNA provided the starting material for the TCR library. The sample was also reused in another study, on T cells in Graves' hyperthyroidism and ophthalmopathy.

V is TRBV29-1 and J is TRBJ2-7, with TRBD1 identical over 7 bases. The source is a woman aged 18-29 years with Graves disease. The source was peripheral blood mononuclear cells (PBMCs), collected at new diagnosis, from a patient treated with antithyroid drugs. CDR3: CSVGGRDSRSSYEQYF. The DNA for the CDR3 is TGCAGCGTTGGGGGCCGGGACAGCAGGAGCTCCTACGAGCAGTACTTC.